Presented here are 2 T cell receptor beta chains from one specimen sequenced in a study of sequential checkpoint blockade in melanoma. This sample's treatment: randomized to nivolumab then ipilimumab (arm A) or the reverse (arm B). Clones were sequenced by immunoSEQ multiplex PCR, and TCRdb holds only the in-frame ones, with some missing. The table shows about 12,000 clones, with just over 60% occurring only once. This specimen consisted of CD8+ T cells sorted from blood (inferred from file names), obtained from a patient given nivolumab and ipilimumab in sequence. These receptors all come from a human donor with melanoma.

CDR3 in amino acids: CASSVADYNEQFF. CDR3 in DNA: TGTGCCAGCAGCGTAGCAGACTACAATGAGCAGTTCTTC. The chain is built from TRBV9 and TRBJ2-1, with D uncertain. CDR1 and CDR2 from the germline V gene are SGDLS and YYNGEE. Deletions cut 0 bases from V and 3 bases from J, with 4 bases between. This CDR3 spans 13 amino acids. The full variable domain, completed using reference TRBV9 and TRBJ2-1, is DSGVTQTPKHLITATGQRVTLRCSPRSGDLSVYWYQQSLDQGLQFLIQYYNGEERAKGNILERFSAQQFPDLHSELNLSSLELGDSALYFCASSVADYNEQFFGPGTRLTVL.

The V and J genes are TRBV7-2 and TRBJ2-1; the match to TRBD2 covers 10 bases. This CDR3 comprises 15 residues. Germline assignment: CDR1 SGHTA and CDR2 FQGNSA. J was trimmed by 2 bases and V by 4 bases; bases with no gene match: 2. This CDR3 is CASSWLAGAYNEQFF. The CDR3 nucleotides are TGTGCCAGCAGCTGGCTAGCGGGGGCCTACAATGAGCAGTTCTTC.